The present TCR beta chain was sequenced within a study of T cells in Graves' hyperthyroidism and ophthalmopathy. This clonotype was observed a few times. Amplified TCR beta CDR3 regions came from RNA transcripts. HTBI primers were used for first-round RT-PCR of the TCR CDR3. TCRdb redid the calling of the multiplex PCR reads with MiXCR, one entry per CDR3 protein. The repertoire has some 350,000 distinct CDR3 sequences, 20% to 30% of them found once; the top ten carry 73%. Diagnoses rested on clinical symptoms, serum thyroxine and TRAb, thyroid ultrasound and orbital computed tomography. V was shortened by 6 bases and J by 4 bases, with 21 bases between the two germline ends. CDR1 and CDR2 from the germline V gene are SGHAT and FQNNGV. The CDR3 runs 17 residues.

The J gene is TRBJ2-2, the V gene TRBV11-2; TRBD1 is a possible D gene (6 bases). Source material: blood. The origin of this receptor is a man aged 45-65 years with Graves' hyperthyroidism. In DNA, the CDR3 is TGTGCCAGCAGAAATAGCACAGTCAGGGGTTTCACCGGGGAGCTGTTTTTT. Encoded protein: CASRNSTVRGFTGELFF.